A single sample is the source of the 8 T cell receptor beta chains below, sequenced in a study of blood T cell repertoires in COVID-19. Some clones are missing from TCRdb's copy, which holds only in-frame ones; the method was immunoSEQ multiplex PCR. The data contain a few hundred thousand clones, more than 75% of them singletons. The sequencing sample was made of peripheral blood. Receptors were obtained from a woman between 50 and 59 years old with acute or convalescent COVID-19.

V usage is TRBV5-6 and J usage is TRBJ1-4; 10 nucleotides match TRBD1. The V gene end was trimmed by 4 bases and the J gene end by 8 bases; junction bases not matched to a gene: 5. Germline lookup yields CDR1 SGHDT and CDR2 YYEEEE. This CDR3 region has 14 residues. The CDR3 reads CASSRQGAREKLFF. As DNA, the CDR3 is TGTGCCAGCAGCAGACAGGGGGCAAGAGAAAAACTGTTTTTT.

V and J are TRBV28 and TRBJ1-1; D ambiguous. The CDR3 extends over 13 amino acids. V was trimmed by 4 bases and J by 2 bases, leaving 8 bases between them. The germline gives CDR1 MDHEN, CDR2 SYDVKM. CDR3 amino acids: CASSWELNTEAFF. In DNA, the CDR3 is TGTGCCAGCAGTTGGGAGCTTAACACTGAAGCTTTCTTT.

Notes on this clone: Other DNA sequences in this specimen translate into the identical CDR3. The rearrangement uses TRBV5-1 and TRBJ2-7; 10 bases fit TRBD1. The CDR3 spans 14 residues. Germline V gene data show CDR1 as SGHRS and CDR2 as YFSETQ. Unmatched junction bases numbered 2, after V lost 0 bases and J lost 5 bases. As DNA, the CDR3 is TGCGCCAGCAGCTTGGAGGGACAGGGGAACGAGCAGTACTTC. Translating it yields CASSLEGQGNEQYF. The complete variable domain, with remaining parts taken from reference TRBV5-1 and TRBJ2-7, reads KAGVTQTPRYLIKTRGQQVTLSCSPISGHRSVSWYQQTPGQGLQFLFEYFSETQRNKGNFPGRFSGRQFSNSRSEMNVSTLELGDSALYLCASSLEGQGNEQYFGPGTRLTVT.

A word on this clone: This CDR3 is also generated by other DNA sequences in the sample. The chain uses TRBV2 and TRBJ1-6; perhaps TRBD1 as D (6 bases). The CDR3 loop spans 12 amino acids. The germline V gene encodes CDR1 SNHLY and CDR2 FYNNEI. V lost 6 bases and J 7 bases, leaving 7 bases between the germline ends. This chain's CDR3 is CASRTGNSPLHF. The CDR3 DNA sequence: TGTGCCAGCAGGACAGGCAATTCACCCCTCCACTTT.

This chain links TRBV5-4 with TRBJ1-1; the D gene is possibly TRBD1 (5 bases). The CDR3 covers 14 residues. The germline V gene encodes CDR1 SGHNT and CDR2 YYREEE (reference sequence). V shed 0 bases and J shed 10 bases, with 16 bases lying between them. The CDR3 loop is CASSLDRTLIGAFF. The DNA of the CDR3 is TGTGCCAGCAGCTTGGACAGGACCCTTATCGGAGCTTTCTTT.

CDR3: CATSDPSGGTNEKLFF. The CDR3 region has the DNA TGTGCCACCAGTGACCCCTCCGGAGGAACTAATGAAAAACTGTTTTTT. The chain recombines TRBV24-1 with TRBJ1-4; no definite D call. The CDR3 loop spans 16 amino acids. V was shortened by 4 bases and J by 1 base, with 12 bases between the two germline ends. Germline assignment: CDR1 KGHDR and CDR2 SFDVKD.

V and J are TRBV18 and TRBJ1-5; D might be TRBD1 (5 bases). The CDR3 runs to 15 residues. Trimming stripped 3 bases from V and 6 bases from J, with 15 bases between. Germline V gene sequence: CDR1 KGHSH, CDR2 LQKENI. The CDR3 nucleotides are TGTGCCAGCTCACCGGATCCTCGGCAGGGTCAGCCCCAGCATTTT. Its protein is CASSPDPRQGQPQHF.

This chain joins TRBV6-5 and TRBJ2-1, with a possible D match to TRBD2 (6 bases). Germline CDR1 is MNHEY and CDR2 is SVGAGI. This CDR3 is built from 13 residues. Trimming stripped 6 bases from V and 6 bases from J, with 12 bases between. The CDR3 is CASSRGTANEQFF. The DNA for the CDR3 is TGTGCCAGCAGCCGCGGGACTGCCAATGAGCAGTTCTTC.